The present TCR beta chain was sequenced within a study of blood T cell repertoires in COVID-19. Across the study: The origin of the acute and convalescent COVID-19 samples was the United States, Italy and Spain. PBMCs, B-cell-depleted T cells, or T cells were the source of the cDNA or gDNA that made up the material.

In the study's own analysis: Reference gene primer amplification in the assay estimated nucleated cell counts. Profiling relied on immunoSEQ multiplex PCR, and the TCRdb table lists in-frame clones only, not all of them. That table is the source of V, J and clone size, and D and trimming were worked out from the DNA. The table has 160,000 or so clones, approximately 88% seen once. The CDR3 is 14 residues long. CDR1 is KGHDR, CDR2 SFDVKD, per germline. V lost 9 bases and J lost 1; bases outside the gene matches: 6. The J gene is TRBJ2-3, the V gene TRBV24-1, with 7 bases fitting TRBD1. The clonotype was recovered from a woman in her fifties or sixties who had recovered from COVID-19. Sequenced input: peripheral blood. The CDR3 here is CATGDRVRTDTQYF. The DNA of the CDR3 is TGTGCCACCGGAGACAGGGTTCGCACAGATACGCAGTATTTT.